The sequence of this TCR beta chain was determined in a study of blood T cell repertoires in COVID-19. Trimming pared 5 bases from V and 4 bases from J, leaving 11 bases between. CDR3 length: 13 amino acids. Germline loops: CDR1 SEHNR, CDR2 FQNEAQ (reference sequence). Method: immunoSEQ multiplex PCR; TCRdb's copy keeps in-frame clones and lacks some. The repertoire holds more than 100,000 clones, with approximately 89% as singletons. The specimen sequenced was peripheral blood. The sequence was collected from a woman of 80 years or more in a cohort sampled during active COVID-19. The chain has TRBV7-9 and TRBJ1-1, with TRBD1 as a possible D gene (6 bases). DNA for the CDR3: TGTGCCAGCAGCAACAGGGATGGCACTGAAGCTTTCTTT. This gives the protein CASSNRDGTEAFF. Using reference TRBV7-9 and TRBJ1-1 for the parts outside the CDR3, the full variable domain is DTGVSQNPRHKITKRGQNVTFRCDPISEHNRLYWYRQTLGQGPEFLTYFQNEAQLEKSRLLSDRFSAERPKGSFSTLEIQRTEQGDSAMYLCASSNRDGTEAFFGQGTRLTVV.